Listed here are 17 T cell receptor beta chains from one sample, sequenced in a study of beta chain features in type 1 diabetes. General study findings and limits: TCRB CDR3s were moderately but significantly shorter in Type 1 diabetes patients in all four CD4+ subsets.

cDNA synthesis used the whole RNA isolate, giving expressed TCRB sequences. The table came from immunoSEQ multiplex PCR; TCRdb's copy has only in-frame clones and leaves some out. Altogether over 25,000 clones are present, almost 50% being singletons, with the ten largest covering 0.25% to 0.35%. Their target antigens are unknown. Sequencing was done on a sample of stem cell memory CD4+ T cells from blood. These receptor sequences come from a young man with type 1 diabetes.

As to this clone: The junction differs from germline at one of its ends, possibly a read error. V usage is TRBV19 and J usage is TRBJ2-3; TRBD2 agrees at 10 bases. There are 16 residues in the CDR3. From germline, CDR1 is LNHDA and CDR2 SQIVND (reference sequence). This CDR3 reads CASSTASGGVKDAQYF. The CDR3 DNA is TGTGCCAGTAGTACAGCTAGCGGGGGAGTGAAAGATGCGCAGTATTTT.

This rearrangement joins TRBV7-2 to TRBJ2-5; 13 positions match TRBD2. Judging by the DNA end, TRBJ2-7 fits better; the J call may be wrong. The CDR3 loop spans 15 amino acids. Germline V gene lookup returns CDR1 SGHTA and CDR2 FQGNSA. The CDR3 bases are TGTGCCAGCAGCTCGGGACTAGCGGGGACCTACGAGCAGTACTTC. It encodes CASSSGLAGTYEQYF.

V usage is TRBV5-4 and J usage is TRBJ2-3; 8 nucleotides match TRBD1. This CDR3 comprises 15 residues. Germline V gives CDR1 SGHNT, CDR2 YYREEE (reference sequence). V gave up 3 bases and J gave up 5 bases; unmatched junction bases: 8. The CDR3 bases are TGTGCCAGCAGCTCACAACGGGGGACAGGAGATACGCAGTATTTT. It yields the protein CASSSQRGTGDTQYF.

The V call is TRBV7-9, the J call TRBJ1-1, with D perhaps matching TRBD1 (6 bases). The germline CDR1 and CDR2 sequences are SEHNR and FQNEAQ (reference sequence). Trimming removed 3 bases at V and 4 bases at J, with 12 bases between. The CDR3 consists of 14 residues. CDR3 nucleotide sequence: TGTGCCAGCAGCTTTGGGGGGGCGGGCACTGAAGCTTTCTTT. Translation: CASSFGGAGTEAFF.

In this sample, this clone turned up a few times. The chain links TRBV2 to TRBJ2-7, with 15 bases matching TRBD2. The J segment lost 3 bases and the V segment lost 4 bases, leaving 13 bases of the junction unmatched. CDR1 is SNHLY, CDR2 FYNNEI, per germline. This CDR3 region has 19 residues. The CDR3 protein is CASSGTPGLAGGTSYEQYF. CDR3 sequence (DNA): TGTGCCAGCAGTGGTACACCGGGACTAGCGGGAGGTACGAGCTACGAGCAGTACTTC. The entire variable domain, with the rest obtained from reference TRBV2 and TRBJ2-7, is as follows: EPEVTQTPSHQVTQMGQEVILRCVPISNHLYFYWYRQILGQKVEFLVSFYNNEISEKSEIFDDQFSVERPDGSNFTLKIRSTKLEDSAMYFCASSGTPGLAGGTSYEQYFGPGTRLTVT.

The V and J genes are TRBV12-5 and TRBJ2-2, with a tentative D call TRBD2 (6 bases). V lost 5 bases and J lost 7, with 11 bases in between. The germline CDR1 and CDR2 sequences are LGHNT and FRNRAP. The CDR3 length is 13 residues. CDR3 amino acids: CASGPRGLGELFF. The CDR3 DNA sequence: TGTGCTAGTGGTCCGCGGGGTCTCGGGGAGCTGTTTTTT. Drawing the rest from reference TRBV12-5 and TRBJ2-2, the complete variable domain is DARVTQTPRHKVTEMGQEVTMRCQPILGHNTVFWYRQTMMQGLELLAYFRNRAPLDDSGMPKDRFSAEMPDATLATLKIQPSEPRDSAVYFCASGPRGLGELFFGEGSRLTVL.

The CDR3 reads CASSDNQGVAAFF. DNA for the CDR3: TGTGCCAGTAGTGATAATCAGGGGGTGGCAGCTTTCTTT. The chain couples TRBV19 to TRBJ1-1, with 7 bases that match TRBD1. The CDR3 is 13 residues long. The junction had 10 bases not matched to a gene; V was cut back by 5 bases and J by 10 bases. From germline, CDR1 is LNHDA and CDR2 SQIVND (reference sequence).

This clone appeared once. This chain links TRBV5-1 with TRBJ1-2, with D unclear. The CDR3 loop spans 14 amino acids. The germline gives CDR1 SGHRS, CDR2 YFSETQ. With 2 bases removed from V and 4 bases from J, the gap between germline ends came to 12 bases. The CDR3 sequence is CASSLYEEGYGYTF. CDR3 sequence (DNA): TGCGCCAGCAGCTTATACGAGGAGGGCTATGGCTACACCTTC.

The chain uses TRBV9 and TRBJ1-3; 7 positions match TRBD1. Germline trimming cut 0 bases from V and 3 bases from J; bases unmatched to any gene: 9. The CDR3 totals 17 residues. Germline V gene lookup returns CDR1 SGDLS and CDR2 YYNGEE. This CDR3 reads CASSVATRQGVGNTIYF. The CDR3 region has the DNA TGTGCCAGCAGCGTAGCTACTCGGCAGGGGGTTGGAAACACCATATATTTT.

The rearrangement links TRBV9 to TRBJ1-2, with D perhaps matching TRBD1 (6 bases). CDR3 length: 15 residues. Germline loops: CDR1 SGDLS, CDR2 YYNGEE. Trimming pared 0 bases from V and 4 bases from J, leaving 13 bases between. CDR3 nucleotide sequence: TGTGCCAGCAGCGTAGAGGGCAGGGGTATCTATGGCTACACCTTC. Translation: CASSVEGRGIYGYTF.

The rearrangement uses TRBV9 and TRBJ2-3; 8 bases agree with TRBD1. The CDR3 loop spans 14 amino acids. The J segment lost 4 bases and the V segment lost 3 bases, leaving 4 bases of the junction unmatched. Per germline, CDR1 SGDLS and CDR2 YYNGEE. This CDR3 is CASSGGQGADTQYF. The CDR3 DNA is TGTGCCAGCAGCGGTGGACAGGGTGCAGATACGCAGTATTTT.

The genes are TRBV30 and TRBJ1-2, with 9 bases lining up with TRBD1. V lost 1 base to trimming and J lost 8 bases; unmatched junction nucleotides: 5. The CDR3 is 13 residues long. Germline V gene sequence: CDR1 GTSNPN, CDR2 SVGIG (reference sequence). CDR3: CAWSDGTGIGYTF. In nucleotides, the CDR3 is TGTGCCTGGAGTGATGGGACAGGGATAGGCTACACCTTC.

The rearrangement links TRBV30 to TRBJ2-3; TRBD2 matches 15 bases. CDR3 length equals 17 residues. Germline assignment: CDR1 GTSNPN and CDR2 SVGIG (reference sequence). The V and J ends lost 0 bases and 4 bases, in that order; junction bases with no gene match: 5. In DNA, the CDR3 is TGTGCCTGGAGTGTAGGGACTAGCGGGAGGACGGCAGATACGCAGTATTTT. Protein sequence: CAWSVGTSGRTADTQYF.

This clone was detected only a few times. The chain's CDR3 is CASSPDGTSSPTQYF. CDR3 DNA sequence: TGCGCCAGCAGCCCGGACGGGACTAGCTCTCCAACGCAGTATTTT. V is TRBV5-1 and J is TRBJ2-3, with 9 nucleotides matching TRBD2. Germline V gene data show CDR1 as SGHRS and CDR2 as YFSETQ. The V gene end was trimmed by 4 bases and the J gene end by 9 bases; junction bases not matched to a gene: 12. CDR3 length equals 15 residues.

This clone occurred a few times. V usage is TRBV5-1 and J usage is TRBJ2-1, with 7 bases matching TRBD2. Germline V gene sequence: CDR1 SGHRS, CDR2 YFSETQ. Trimming at V came to 5 bases and at J to 3 bases, leaving 5 bases not matched to a gene. The CDR3 extends over 14 amino acids. CDR3 region: CASSSGGSYNEQFF. CDR3 bases: TGCGCCAGCAGTTCCGGGGGGAGCTACAATGAGCAGTTCTTC.

The chain uses TRBV5-1 and TRBJ2-7, with D possibly matching TRBD2 (7 bases). V lost 0 bases and J lost 0, with 13 bases in between. Germline V lookup: CDR1 SGHRS, CDR2 YFSETQ. The CDR3 is 16 residues long. The CDR3 loop is CASSLEAGARSYEQYF. The CDR3 coding sequence is TGCGCCAGCAGCTTGGAGGCGGGGGCGCGCTCCTACGAGCAGTACTTC.

This clone was seen once. A read error may account for a junction end that differs from germline. V is TRBV29-1 and J is TRBJ2-5; 10 nucleotides match TRBD1. The CDR3 runs 13 residues. Per the germline V gene, CDR1 is SQVTM and CDR2 is ANQGSEA. Here the CDR3 DNA reads TGCAGCGTTGAGACAGGGGGCCAAAAGACCCAGTACTTC. Residues: CSVETGGQKTQYF.